This is a list of T cell receptor beta chains from one sample in a study of identical twins. Each CDR3 protein is one row after TCRdb ran MiXCR on the 5' RACE reads. The sample lists about 210,000 distinct CDR3 sequences, around 10% occurring once. The sample consisted of memory (CD45RO+) T cells sorted from blood. These receptor sequences come from a young woman in good health. CDR3s include the opening cysteine and the closing phenylalanine or tryptophan. A D gene is named only where the DNA matches it firmly. Rows may omit the clone size; those that give it use once, few, many or a size class.

J gene: TRBJ2-5
clone size: -
V gene: TRBV7-8
D gene: TRBD2
CDR3 DNA: TGTGCCAGCAGCGCCCCCCGGGGGGTGACCCAGTACTTC
CDR3 protein: CASSAPRGVTQYF

J gene: TRBJ1-3
clone size: many
V gene: TRBV6-1
D gene: -
CDR3 DNA: TGTGCCAGCGCTAGAAACACCATATATTTT
CDR3 protein: CASARNTIYF

J gene: TRBJ2-1
clone size: -
V gene: TRBV12-3/TRBV12-4
D gene: TRBD2
CDR3 DNA: TGTGCCAGCAGCCAGGGACTAGCAAGCTCCTACAATGAGCAGTTCTTC
CDR3 protein: CASSQGLASSYNEQFF

J gene: TRBJ2-5
clone size: -
V gene: TRBV12-3/TRBV12-4
D gene: TRBD1
CDR3 DNA: TGTGCCAGCAGTCAAAATTACAGGGGTTTAGAAGAGACCCAGTACTTC
CDR3 protein: CASSQNYRGLEETQYF

J gene: TRBJ2-6
clone size: -
V gene: TRBV2
D gene: -
CDR3 DNA: TGTGCCAGCAACCCGGACAGCTCTGGGGCCAACGTCCTGACTTTC
CDR3 protein: CASNPDSSGANVLTF

J gene: TRBJ2-2
clone size: many
V gene: TRBV27
D gene: -
CDR3 DNA: TGTGCCAGCAGGATGGACCCGAACACCGGGGAGCTGTTTTTT
CDR3 protein: CASRMDPNTGELFF

J gene: TRBJ2-3
clone size: -
V gene: TRBV20-1
D gene: -
CDR3 DNA: TGCAGTGCTAGAAGTGCGGTCCTTAGCACAGATACGCAGTATTTT
CDR3 protein: CSARSAVLSTDTQYF

J gene: TRBJ2-7
clone size: -
V gene: TRBV5-6
D gene: -
CDR3 DNA: TGTGCCAGCAGCTTGGACAGTTCCTTCTACGAGCAGTACTTC
CDR3 protein: CASSLDSSFYEQYF

J gene: TRBJ1-4
clone size: -
V gene: TRBV6-1
D gene: -
CDR3 DNA: TGTGCCAGCAAGACAGGAAATTTGGATGAAAAACTGTTTTTT
CDR3 protein: CASKTGNLDEKLFF

J gene: TRBJ1-1
clone size: many
V gene: TRBV3-1
D gene: -
CDR3 DNA: TGTGCCAGCAGGTGGGGGAACACTGAAGCTTTCTTT
CDR3 protein: CASRWGNTEAFF

J gene: TRBJ1-4
clone size: few
V gene: TRBV20-1
D gene: -
CDR3 DNA: TGCAGTGCCAGGCAGGGTTCGGCTAATGAAAAACTGTTTTTT
CDR3 protein: CSARQGSANEKLFF

J gene: TRBJ1-2
clone size: few
V gene: TRBV7-9
D gene: -
CDR3 DNA: TGTGCCAGCAGCGACACTGGGGGGGTAGCTTCCGGCTACACCTTC
CDR3 protein: CASSDTGGVASGYTF

J gene: TRBJ1-6
clone size: many
V gene: TRBV14
D gene: -
CDR3 DNA: TGTGCCAGCAGGTCGACCCCGTGGGATTCACCCCTCCACTTT
CDR3 protein: CASRSTPWDSPLHF

J gene: TRBJ1-1
clone size: -
V gene: TRBV30
D gene: -
CDR3 DNA: TGTGCCTGGAGACCCGGCGGGGGGACCACTGAAGCTTTCTTT
CDR3 protein: CAWRPGGGTTEAFF

J gene: TRBJ2-2
clone size: -
V gene: TRBV13
D gene: -
CDR3 DNA: TGTGCCAGCAGCTTAGGAGTGGCCACTAACACCGGGGAGCTGTTTTTT
CDR3 protein: CASSLGVATNTGELFF

J gene: TRBJ1-6
clone size: many
V gene: TRBV2
D gene: -
CDR3 DNA: TGTGCCAGCAGCGCACAGGGAGATAATTCACCCCTCCACTTT
CDR3 protein: CASSAQGDNSPLHF

J gene: TRBJ2-7
clone size: few
V gene: TRBV20-1
D gene: -
CDR3 DNA: TGCAGTGCTAGAGATGACATGAACCCGTCCTACGAGCAGTACTTC
CDR3 protein: CSARDDMNPSYEQYF

J gene: TRBJ2-5
clone size: few
V gene: TRBV6-5
D gene: -
CDR3 DNA: TGTGCCAGCGGTTTAGAGGCAGGGGTTACGGAGACCCAGTACTTC
CDR3 protein: CASGLEAGVTETQYF

J gene: TRBJ2-1
clone size: many
V gene: TRBV20-1
D gene: TRBD2
CDR3 DNA: TGCAGTGCTAGAGATTTTAGCGGGGAGTACAATGAGCAGTTCTTC
CDR3 protein: CSARDFSGEYNEQFF

J gene: TRBJ2-3
clone size: -
V gene: TRBV19
D gene: -
CDR3 DNA: TGTGCCAGTAGTATTTTCGCTAGCGACGATACGCAGTATTTT
CDR3 protein: CASSIFASDDTQYF

J gene: TRBJ2-3
clone size: few
V gene: TRBV3-1
D gene: TRBD2
CDR3 DNA: TGTGCCAGCAGCCAATCACCGGGGGAGGGTTTGGATACGCAGTATTTT
CDR3 protein: CASSQSPGEGLDTQYF

J gene: TRBJ1-6
clone size: many
V gene: TRBV27
D gene: -
CDR3 DNA: TGTGCCAGCAGTACAGGGCCAGCGGCAAATTCACCCCTCCACTTT
CDR3 protein: CASSTGPAANSPLHF

J gene: TRBJ2-7
clone size: -
V gene: TRBV11-2
D gene: -
CDR3 DNA: TGTGCCAGCAGCTTTGAGGACACCGGGGACGAGCAGTACTTC
CDR3 protein: CASSFEDTGDEQYF

J gene: TRBJ2-1
clone size: -
V gene: TRBV20-1
D gene: -
CDR3 DNA: TGCAGTGCTAGTTTCCAGGGTAGGGACTCCTACAATGAGCAGTTCTTC
CDR3 protein: CSASFQGRDSYNEQFF

J gene: TRBJ2-5
clone size: -
V gene: TRBV29-1
D gene: -
CDR3 DNA: TGCAGCGTTGCCCCCCAGTTAGGGCCGGGGGAGACCCAGTACTTC
CDR3 protein: CSVAPQLGPGETQYF

J gene: TRBJ2-7
clone size: few
V gene: TRBV3-1
D gene: TRBD2
CDR3 DNA: TGTGCCAGCAGCCTAGGGGTAGCGGGAGGCTACGAGCAGTACTTC
CDR3 protein: CASSLGVAGGYEQYF

J gene: TRBJ2-3
clone size: -
V gene: TRBV7-9
D gene: -
CDR3 DNA: TGTGCCAGCAGCGAACCCAGCGGGCTTACGCAGTATTTT
CDR3 protein: CASSEPSGLTQYF

J gene: TRBJ2-1
clone size: few
V gene: TRBV3-1
D gene: -
CDR3 DNA: TGTGCCAGCAGCCAAGATAGGGGCCCGCTTCAGAACGATGAGCAGTTCTTC
CDR3 protein: CASSQDRGPLQNDEQFF

J gene: TRBJ2-7
clone size: -
V gene: TRBV6-6
D gene: -
CDR3 DNA: TGTGCCAGCAGAACAACAGGGTCCTACGAGCAGTACTTC
CDR3 protein: CASRTTGSYEQYF

J gene: TRBJ2-2
clone size: few
V gene: TRBV5-5
D gene: -
CDR3 DNA: TGTGCCAGCAGCTTCGAGTCGGGACCTTACACCGGGGAGCTGTTTTTT
CDR3 protein: CASSFESGPYTGELFF

J gene: TRBJ2-5
clone size: -
V gene: TRBV20-1
D gene: -
CDR3 DNA: TGCAGTGCTAGTAAGACAGCACAAGAGACCCAGTACTTC
CDR3 protein: CSASKTAQETQYF

J gene: TRBJ2-3
clone size: -
V gene: TRBV10-2
D gene: TRBD2
CDR3 DNA: TGCGCCACCACAGGTCTAGCGGGAGCTATGACAGATACGCAGTATTTT
CDR3 protein: CATTGLAGAMTDTQYF

J gene: TRBJ2-1
clone size: -
V gene: TRBV6-1
D gene: TRBD2
CDR3 DNA: TGTGCCAGCGGGGGACCAAGCGGGACCCTTCCTGTAAATGAGCAGTTCTTC
CDR3 protein: CASGGPSGTLPVNEQFF

J gene: TRBJ2-5
clone size: -
V gene: TRBV20-1
D gene: -
CDR3 DNA: TGCAGTGCTAGAGATCTGACAAACCAAGAGACCCAGTACTTC
CDR3 protein: CSARDLTNQETQYF

J gene: TRBJ2-3
clone size: -
V gene: TRBV20-1
D gene: -
CDR3 DNA: TGCAGTGCTAGAGGACTAAGCACAGATACGCAGTATTTT
CDR3 protein: CSARGLSTDTQYF

J gene: TRBJ2-2
clone size: -
V gene: TRBV3-1
D gene: TRBD2
CDR3 DNA: TGTGCCAGCAGCCAAGATTCGGGACTAGCGGGCCCGAGGGGGGAGCTGTTTTTT
CDR3 protein: CASSQDSGLAGPRGELFF

J gene: TRBJ2-2
clone size: -
V gene: TRBV19
D gene: -
CDR3 DNA: TGTGCCAGTAGGTGGGGGAACACCGGGGAGCTGTTTTTT
CDR3 protein: CASRWGNTGELFF

J gene: TRBJ1-4
clone size: few
V gene: TRBV4-3
D gene: -
CDR3 DNA: TGCGCCAGCAGCCCCAGCCACGACTTCGATGAAAAACTGTTTTTT
CDR3 protein: CASSPSHDFDEKLFF

J gene: TRBJ2-1
clone size: -
V gene: TRBV5-6
D gene: TRBD2
CDR3 DNA: TGTGCCAGCAGTAGAGGACTAGCGATTTCCGATGAGCAGTTCTTC
CDR3 protein: CASSRGLAISDEQFF

J gene: TRBJ2-3
clone size: -
V gene: TRBV7-9
D gene: -
CDR3 DNA: TGTGCCAGCAGCTACAACCCCGGGGATACGCAGTATTTT
CDR3 protein: CASSYNPGDTQYF

J gene: TRBJ2-3
clone size: few
V gene: TRBV7-2
D gene: TRBD2
CDR3 DNA: TGTGCCAGCAGCTTAGCGGCTAGCGGGAGCACAGATACGCAGTATTTT
CDR3 protein: CASSLAASGSTDTQYF

J gene: TRBJ1-2
clone size: few
V gene: TRBV6-2/TRBV6-3
D gene: -
CDR3 DNA: TGTGCCAGCAGGGACCCGGGACCTAACTATGGCTACACCTTC
CDR3 protein: CASRDPGPNYGYTF

J gene: TRBJ2-1
clone size: -
V gene: TRBV6-1
D gene: TRBD2
CDR3 DNA: TGTGCCAGCAGTGGCGAGCGGGAGGGTAAGAATGAGCAGTTCTTC
CDR3 protein: CASSGEREGKNEQFF

J gene: TRBJ2-3
clone size: -
V gene: TRBV12-5
D gene: TRBD2
CDR3 DNA: TGTGCTAGTGGTTTAATAGCGGGGTACACAGATACGCAGTATTTT
CDR3 protein: CASGLIAGYTDTQYF

J gene: TRBJ1-1
clone size: few
V gene: TRBV7-6
D gene: -
CDR3 DNA: TGTGCCAGCAGCTTAGTTAATGGCGTTGAAGCTTTCTTT
CDR3 protein: CASSLVNGVEAFF

J gene: TRBJ1-3
clone size: few
V gene: TRBV4-2
D gene: -
CDR3 DNA: TGTGCCAGCAGCCCGAGCCCTGGGACCGTCTCTGGAAACACCATATATTTT
CDR3 protein: CASSPSPGTVSGNTIYF

J gene: TRBJ2-1
clone size: -
V gene: TRBV20-1
D gene: -
CDR3 DNA: TGCAGTGCTAGAGATCTAGGGGGGACCTACAATGAGCAGTTCTTC
CDR3 protein: CSARDLGGTYNEQFF

J gene: TRBJ2-7
clone size: few
V gene: TRBV4-3
D gene: TRBD2
CDR3 DNA: TGCGCCAGCAGCCAAGGGGCGGGGGGGCCCCCCTACGAGCAGTACTTC
CDR3 protein: CASSQGAGGPPYEQYF

J gene: TRBJ1-2
clone size: -
V gene: TRBV29-1
D gene: -
CDR3 DNA: TGCAGCGCCGGGCGGGGGGTCTATGGCTACACCTTC
CDR3 protein: CSAGRGVYGYTF